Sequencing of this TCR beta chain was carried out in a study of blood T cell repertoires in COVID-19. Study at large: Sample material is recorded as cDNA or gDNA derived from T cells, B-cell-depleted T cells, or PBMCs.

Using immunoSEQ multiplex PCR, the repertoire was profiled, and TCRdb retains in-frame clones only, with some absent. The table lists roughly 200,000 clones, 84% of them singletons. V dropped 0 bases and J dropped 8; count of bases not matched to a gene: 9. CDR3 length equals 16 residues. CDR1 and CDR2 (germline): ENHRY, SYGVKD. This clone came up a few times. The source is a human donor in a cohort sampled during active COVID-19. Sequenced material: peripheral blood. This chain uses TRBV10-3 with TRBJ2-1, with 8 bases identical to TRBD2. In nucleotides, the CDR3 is TGTGCCATCAGTGAGTCGGACCGGGGGGGCCGTCATGAGCAGTTCTTC. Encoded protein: CAISESDRGGRHEQFF.